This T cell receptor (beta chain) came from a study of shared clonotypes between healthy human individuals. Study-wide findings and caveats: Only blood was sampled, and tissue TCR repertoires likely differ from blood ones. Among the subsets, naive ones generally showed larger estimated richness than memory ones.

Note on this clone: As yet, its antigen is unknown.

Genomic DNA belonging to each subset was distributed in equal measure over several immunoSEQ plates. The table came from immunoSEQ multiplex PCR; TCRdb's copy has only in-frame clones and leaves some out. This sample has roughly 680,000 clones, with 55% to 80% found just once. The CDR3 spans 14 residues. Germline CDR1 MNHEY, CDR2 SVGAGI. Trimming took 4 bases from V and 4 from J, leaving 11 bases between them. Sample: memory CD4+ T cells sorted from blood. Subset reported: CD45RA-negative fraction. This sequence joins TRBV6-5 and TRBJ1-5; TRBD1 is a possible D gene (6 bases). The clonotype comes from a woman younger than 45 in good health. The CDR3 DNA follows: TGTGCCAGCAGTTTAAGGGGGGTGAATCAGCCCCAGCATTTT. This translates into CASSLRGVNQPQHF.